The source of this T cell receptor (beta chain) is a study of breast tumors, draining lymph nodes, adjacent tissues. Study-wide results and caveats: Compared with lymph nodes, tumors were less diverse; compared with nontumor tissue, more.

The lymph nodes were axillary draining lymph nodes from breast cancer patients. TCRdb recomputed calls from the multiplex PCR reads with MiXCR, one row per CDR3 protein. The table shows 150,000 to 200,000 distinct CDR3 sequences, with approximately 30% occurring only once. This clonotype showed up many times. Its antigen is still unknown. V lost 0 bases to trimming and J lost 3 bases, with 8 bases between them. The germline V gene encodes CDR1 SGHDT and CDR2 YYEEEE. The CDR3 consists of 14 residues. The receptor's source is a female donor with breast cancer. Some clones in this sample may be carry-over from other donors' samples. Sequenced: axillary lymph node tissue. The genes are TRBV5-6 and TRBJ2-3; the D is unclear. CDR3 sequence (DNA): TGTGCCAGCAGCTTGGCTATCCGAACAGATACGCAGTATTTT. Its translation: CASSLAIRTDTQYF.